This T cell receptor beta chain was documented in a study of cytomegalovirus exposure and HLA in healthy donors. On the study more broadly: The approximately 120 million unique TCR beta sequences, from some 170 million T cells, were found by an earlier analysis. Study results and caveats: An assumption of roughly uniform sequencing depth across donors underlay the presence/absence analyses.

This CDR3 is built from 14 residues. Germline-derived CDR1 and CDR2 are LNHDA and SQIVND (reference sequence). With 4 bases removed from V and 7 bases from J, the gap between germline ends came to 17 bases. As regards this clone: What it binds is not known.

This PCR relied on a set of 60 Vbeta primers and 13 Jbeta primers. Produced via immunoSEQ multiplex PCR; TCRdb's table is partial and in-frame only. The table lists over 150,000 clones, around 67% of them singletons. The chain couples TRBV19 to TRBJ2-7, with a tentative D call TRBD1 (8 bases). Material: PBMCs. The source of this sequence is a woman aged 25 to 39 in good health and CMV-seropositive. The CDR3 nucleotides are TGTGCCAGTAGTAGGGGGGGGACAGGCGGAGAGCAGTACTTC. Translating gives CASSRGGTGGEQYF.